The 20 T cell receptor beta chains presented below share a single source sample, sequenced in a study of response to subunit inactivated influenza vaccine. Each CDR3 protein gets one entry after TCRdb re-called the RT-PCR reads with MiXCR. The table lists around 750,000 distinct CDR3 sequences, about 20% of them singletons. The sequencing here drew on PBMCs from blood, taken 5 to 6 days after vaccination. These receptors were obtained from a man aged 50 to 59 who received an inactivated influenza vaccine.

The CDR3 region is CSVNRGTLREGGYTF. The CDR3 region has the DNA TGCAGCGTAAATAGGGGGACCCTTAGAGAGGGGGGCTACACCTTC. This chain links TRBV29-1 with TRBJ1-2, with D maybe TRBD1 (6 bases). The CDR3 loop spans 15 amino acids. CDR1 and CDR2 (germline): SQVTM, ANQGSEA. V lost 6 bases and J lost 8, with 25 bases in between.

This clonotype appeared many times. The rearrangement links TRBV4-2 to TRBJ2-7; 8 nucleotides agree with TRBD1. The V gene's germline CDR1 is LGHNA and CDR2 YNFKEQ. This CDR3 has 14 amino acids. V lost 5 bases, J lost 5 bases, and 8 bases stayed unmatched. The CDR3 DNA follows: TGTGCCAGCAGCAATGCAGGGGGCATTGACGAGCAGTACTTC. Its translation is CASSNAGGIDEQYF.

This chain links TRBV20-1 with TRBJ1-1, with D tentatively TRBD1 (6 bases). The CDR3 extends over 11 amino acids. V was shortened by 3 bases and J by 10 bases, with 12 bases between the two germline ends. Germline V lookup: CDR1 DFQATT, CDR2 SNEGSKA (reference sequence). The CDR3 reads CSARVGQTAFF. The CDR3 DNA is TGCAGTGCTAGGGTTGGACAGACAGCTTTCTTT.

The gene calls are TRBV10-3 and TRBJ2-5, with D possibly matching TRBD2 (7 bases). The CDR3 totals 14 residues. The V gene lost 2 bases and the J gene lost 1 base, with 8 bases spanning the gap. Germline V gene sequence: CDR1 ENHRY, CDR2 SYGVKD. CDR3 sequence: CAISERGAQETQYF. The CDR3 coding sequence is TGTGCCATCAGTGAGCGGGGGGCCCAAGAGACCCAGTACTTC.

This clonotype appeared a few times. The chain uses TRBV28 and TRBJ2-7; D possibly corresponds to TRBD1 (5 bases). V was pared by 6 bases and J by 1 base, with 16 bases between. CDR3 length equals 15 residues. Germline CDR1 is MDHEN and CDR2 is SYDVKM. CDR3 DNA sequence: TGTGCCAGCAGCCAGACAGAGTGGAGATCCTACGAGCAGTACTTC. Translating gives CASSQTEWRSYEQYF.

The table lists this clonotype with a few counts. This sequence joins TRBV5-1 and TRBJ2-1; D ambiguous. Germline CDR1 SGHRS, CDR2 YFSETQ. Trimming left V 4 bases short and J 9 bases short, with 20 bases between. CDR3 length: 15 residues. The CDR3 DNA sequence: TGCGCCAGCAGCACACAGCTGGGCCGCGACTCTGAGCAGTTCTTC. It yields the protein CASSTQLGRDSEQFF.

This clonotype was seen once. CDR3 coding DNA: TGTGCCTGGAAGGGAAGCGGCTATGGCTACACCTTC. Translation gives CAWKGSGYGYTF. The chain is built from TRBV30 and TRBJ1-2; D gene uncertain. This CDR3 comprises 12 residues. Germline lookup yields CDR1 GTSNPN and CDR2 SVGIG (reference sequence). Trimming left V 4 bases short and J 4 bases short, with 10 bases between.

This clonotype has more than one count but fewer than ten. The CDR3 region is CASSQDTGQGGEQFF. The CDR3 nucleotides are TGTGCCAGCAGCCAAGATACGGGACAGGGTGGTGAGCAGTTCTTC. This sequence joins TRBV4-2 and TRBJ2-1; 9 bases fit TRBD1. The CDR3 is 15 residues long. V was clipped by 0 bases and J by 9 bases; unmatched bases: 6. Germline V gene lookup returns CDR1 LGHNA and CDR2 YNFKEQ.

The V and J genes are TRBV4-2 and TRBJ2-7, with 7 bases fitting TRBD2. V gave up 2 bases and J gave up 0 bases; unmatched junction bases: 25. The CDR3 spans 22 residues. Germline lookup yields CDR1 LGHNA and CDR2 YNFKEQ. The CDR3 region has the DNA TGTGCCAGCAGCCAACAAAAAATCCTGACGGATCCCCGGGACTACCGCTCCTACGAGCAGTACTTC. Residues: CASSQQKILTDPRDYRSYEQYF.

This clonotype was seen a few times. This chain joins TRBV4-2 and TRBJ2-5; D not resolved. Looked up from germline, CDR1 is LGHNA and CDR2 is YNFKEQ. Trimming cost V 0 bases and J 4 bases, with 6 bases left between them. This CDR3 comprises 13 residues. Here the CDR3 DNA reads TGTGCCAGCAGCCAAGATGATGGAGAGACCCAGTACTTC. Its translation is CASSQDDGETQYF.

The V call is TRBV12-3 or TRBV12-4, the J call TRBJ2-5; 13 bases are a match to TRBD2. V gave up 4 bases and J gave up 3 bases; unmatched junction bases: 8. CDR3 length equals 17 residues. Written as DNA, the CDR3 is TGTGCCAGCAGTTCGAGACTAGCGGGGGGATTAAAAGAGACCCAGTACTTC. Translated: CASSSRLAGGLKETQYF.

The table lists this clonotype with a few counts. The rearrangement uses TRBV9 and TRBJ2-3; D possibly corresponds to TRBD2 (6 bases). Germline CDR1 SGDLS, CDR2 YYNGEE. V was trimmed by 4 bases and J by 3 bases, leaving 12 bases between them. This CDR3 is 14 amino acids long. The DNA of the CDR3 is TGTGCCAGCAGCTCCCCCCGGGGGACAGATACGCAGTATTTT. Translated, it gives CASSSPRGTDTQYF.

Only a few counts were recorded for this clonotype. The genes are TRBV20-1 and TRBJ2-5, with 7 bases matching TRBD1. The CDR3 extends over 14 amino acids. Germline values: CDR1 DFQATT, CDR2 SNEGSKA (reference sequence). V gave up 0 bases and J gave up 5 bases; unmatched junction bases: 6. The CDR3 sequence: CSARDRQGWETQYF. The CDR3 nucleotides read TGCAGTGCTAGAGATAGACAGGGTTGGGAGACCCAGTACTTC.

This clonotype turned up a few times. The DNA of the CDR3 is TGCAGCGTTGGTAGAGGGGATTACAATGAGCAGTTCTTC. Translated, it gives CSVGRGDYNEQFF. The V and J genes are TRBV29-1 and TRBJ2-1, with D possibly being TRBD1 or TRBD2 (5 bases each). The CDR3 is 13 amino acids. Germline V CDR1 and CDR2: SQVTM, ANQGSEA. V was pared by 4 bases and J by 4 bases, with 11 bases between.

V gene TRBV6-5 combines with J gene TRBJ2-2; D is unresolved. CDR1 is MNHEY, CDR2 SVGAGI, per germline. CDR3 length: 15 residues. Trimming removed 0 bases from V and 2 bases from J, with 7 bases in between. Here the CDR3 DNA reads TGTGCCAGCAGTTACTCTCGACATAACACCGGGGAGCTGTTTTTT. It yields the protein CASSYSRHNTGELFF.

This chain joins TRBV6-1 and TRBJ2-5, with D unresolved. CDR3 length: 14 amino acids. V lost 6 bases and J lost 1, with 12 bases in between. Looked up from germline, CDR1 is MNHNS and CDR2 is SASEGT. CDR3 amino acids: CASRWRVAQETQYF. CDR3 bases: TGTGCCAGCAGATGGCGCGTGGCCCAAGAGACCCAGTACTTC.

Comments on this clonotype: One junction end does not reproduce the germline sequence, and a read error may be involved. The rearrangement uses TRBV10-3 and TRBJ1-2, with 8 bases matching TRBD1. Per germline, CDR1 ENHRY and CDR2 SYGVKD. This CDR3 has 14 residues. The DNA for the CDR3 is TGTGCCAGCCAGAGCCGGACAGGGAGGTATGGCTACACTTTC. This codes for CASQSRTGRYGYTF.

This clonotype has more than one count but fewer than ten. The CDR3 protein is CASSRNGLAGGTGELFF. Written as DNA, the CDR3 is TGTGCCAGCAGCCGCAATGGGCTAGCGGGGGGCACCGGGGAGCTGTTTTTT. The chain carries TRBV6-1 and TRBJ2-2; the match to TRBD2 covers 11 bases. The CDR3 spans 17 residues. From germline, CDR1 is MNHNS and CDR2 SASEGT. V was pared by 6 bases and J by 4 bases, with 10 bases of the junction left unmatched.

V usage is TRBV11-2 and J usage is TRBJ2-3; 8 nucleotides match TRBD1. The V segment lost 1 base and the J segment 3 bases; nucleotides outside the gene matches: 6. This CDR3 contains 16 residues. Germline V lookup: CDR1 SGHAT, CDR2 FQNNGV. CDR3: CASSLVGQGRTDTQYF. DNA of the CDR3: TGTGCCAGCAGCTTAGTAGGACAGGGCCGAACAGATACGCAGTATTTT.

This sequence joins TRBV11-2 and TRBJ2-7; 10 bases agree with TRBD2. The CDR3 has 18 amino acids. CDR1 and CDR2 (germline): SGHAT, FQNNGV. After removal of 4 bases from V and 4 bases from J, the junction contained 16 bases not matched to a gene. The CDR3 DNA reads TGTGCCAGCAGCTCAAGAGGGGCTAGCGGGAGTATTACATACGAGCAGTACTTC. It codes for CASSSRGASGSITYEQYF.